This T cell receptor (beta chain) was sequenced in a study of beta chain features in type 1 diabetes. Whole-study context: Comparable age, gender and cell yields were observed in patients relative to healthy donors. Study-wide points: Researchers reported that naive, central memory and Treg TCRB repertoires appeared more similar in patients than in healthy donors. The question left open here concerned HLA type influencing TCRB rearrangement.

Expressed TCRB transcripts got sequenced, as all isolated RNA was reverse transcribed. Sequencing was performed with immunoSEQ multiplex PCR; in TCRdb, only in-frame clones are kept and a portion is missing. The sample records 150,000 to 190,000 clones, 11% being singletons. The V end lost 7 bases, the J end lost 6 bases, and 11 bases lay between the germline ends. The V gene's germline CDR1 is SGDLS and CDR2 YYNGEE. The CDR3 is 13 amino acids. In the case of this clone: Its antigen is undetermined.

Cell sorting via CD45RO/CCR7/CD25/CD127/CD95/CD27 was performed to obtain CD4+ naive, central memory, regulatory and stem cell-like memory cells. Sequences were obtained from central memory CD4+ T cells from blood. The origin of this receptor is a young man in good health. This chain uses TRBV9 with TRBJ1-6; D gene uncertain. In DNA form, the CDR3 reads TGTGCCAGCTCGGGAGACCTTAATTCACCCCTCCACTTT. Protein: CASSGDLNSPLHF.